These T cell receptor beta chains were read from a single sample in a study of identical twins. TCRdb reprocessed the 5' RACE reads with MiXCR, giving one entry per CDR3 protein. Here the sample spans about 530,000 distinct CDR3 sequences, about 16% being singletons. The same sample was also studied in work on yellow fever vaccine responses in identical twins.

Sequences were obtained from CD4+ T cells sorted from blood. The receptors shown here come from a woman aged 18-30 years in good health. The CDR3 runs from the conserved cysteine through the conserved F or W. The D gene is left open where the match is weak. Expanded clones get a size class; other rows say once, few or many, or leave the size out.

many	TRBV29-1	TRBJ2-2	-	TGCAGCGTTGTCAGCGTTGGGGCGGCCGGGGAGCTGTTTTTT	CSVVSVGAAGELFF
-	TRBV24-1	TRBJ2-7	TRBD1	TGTGCCACCAGTGAAAACAGGGGCTACGAGCAGTACTTC	CATSENRGYEQYF
few	TRBV11-2	TRBJ2-3	TRBD1	TGTGCCAGCAGCAGACAGGGGATTGATACGCAGTATTTT	CASSRQGIDTQYF
-	TRBV5-1	TRBJ2-2	-	TGCGCCAGCAGCTTTACAGGGAAAAACACCGGGGAGCTGTTTTTT	CASSFTGKNTGELFF
-	TRBV29-1	TRBJ2-7	TRBD1	TGCAGCGTTGGCACAGGGGAGCTCTACGAGCAGTACTTC	CSVGTGELYEQYF
few	TRBV29-1	TRBJ2-1	-	TGCAGCGTTGAACTGGTAGCCTACAATGAGCAGTTCTTC	CSVELVAYNEQFF
few	TRBV20-1	TRBJ2-3	TRBD2	TGCAGTGCTAGAGATATAGCGGGTACGCAGTATTTT	CSARDIAGTQYF
-	TRBV24-1	TRBJ2-3	TRBD2	TGTGCCACCAGTGACCCGTCGGGCGGGAGATCCACAGATACGCAGTATTTT	CATSDPSGGRSTDTQYF
few	TRBV24-1	TRBJ2-3	TRBD2	TGTGCCACCAGTGATGCACCCGGGACTAGCGGGGCCACAGATACGCAGTATTTT	CATSDAPGTSGATDTQYF
-	TRBV6-4	TRBJ1-3	-	TGTGCCAGCAGTGCCGACGGTTCCTCTGGAAACACCATATATTTT	CASSADGSSGNTIYF
-	TRBV2	TRBJ2-4	TRBD2	TGTGCCAGCAGCAAGGGTTGGACTAGCGGGGGGAAGGGGGTCAAAAACATTCAGTACTTC	CASSKGWTSGGKGVKNIQYF
few	TRBV7-3	TRBJ2-2	TRBD2	TGTGCCAGCAGCCCCGGGACTAGCGGCCGCGGGGAGCTGTTTTTT	CASSPGTSGRGELFF
once	TRBV4-1	TRBJ2-7	-	TGCGCCAGCAGCCAAGATCGGACCCGGGACGTTCGAGACGAGCAGTACTTC	CASSQDRTRDVRDEQYF
-	TRBV9	TRBJ2-5	TRBD1	TGTGCCAGCAGCTTTCGGACAGGGCACCAAGAGACCCAGTACTTC	CASSFRTGHQETQYF
many	TRBV5-1	TRBJ2-7	-	TGCGCCAGCAGCTTCGGGACGGTTACCTACGAGCAGTACTTC	CASSFGTVTYEQYF
few	TRBV28	TRBJ1-1	-	TGTGCCAGCAGAGCCTCAGCCCGGGGGTCCACTGAAGCTTTCTTT	CASRASARGSTEAFF
few	TRBV4-2	TRBJ2-3	TRBD2	TGTGCCAGCAGCCAAGAGTCTAGCGGGGGTGTTGGGACAGATACGCAGTATTTT	CASSQESSGGVGTDTQYF
few	TRBV24-1	TRBJ2-1	-	TGTGCCACCAGTGGTGCGGTGGCCTACAATGAGCAGTTCTTC	CATSGAVAYNEQFF
few	TRBV19	TRBJ1-3	-	TGTGCCAGTCGTAGCGGGCTGCCTGGAAACACCATATATTTT	CASRSGLPGNTIYF
-	TRBV12-3/TRBV12-4	TRBJ2-7	TRBD1	TGTGCCAGCAGTCCGCGGACAGGGGCCAAACCCACCTACGAGCAGTACTTC	CASSPRTGAKPTYEQYF
-	TRBV20-1	TRBJ2-1	TRBD2	TGCAGTGCTAGAGACACGGGAGCGGGGAGGGGCAATGAGCAGTTCTTC	CSARDTGAGRGNEQFF
-	TRBV5-6	TRBJ1-2	-	TGTGCCAGCAGCTTGGTGGATACAAACTATGGCTACACCTTC	CASSLVDTNYGYTF
-	TRBV24-1	TRBJ1-4	-	TGTGCCACCAGTGATGCCGGGCGAAAACTGTTTTTT	CATSDAGRKLFF
-	TRBV15	TRBJ2-2	-	TGTGCCACCAGAATGGGGGAGTCTGGCGGGGAGCTGTTTTTT	CATRMGESGGELFF
few	TRBV3-1	TRBJ2-1	-	TGTGCCAGCAGCCAAGAACCCCAAGGTGTCAATGAGCAGTTCTTC	CASSQEPQGVNEQFF
-	TRBV20-1	TRBJ1-2	-	TGCACCCCCGCGCCAGGCTATGGCTACACCTTC	CTPAPGYGYTF
few	TRBV3-1	TRBJ2-7	-	TGTGCCGCCAGCGGGCGCTACGAGCAGTACTTC	CAASGRYEQYF
-	TRBV5-1	TRBJ1-6	TRBD1	TGCGCCAGCAGCTTGGAAGGACAGGGACAGTCACCCCTCCACTTT	CASSLEGQGQSPLHF
few	TRBV7-2	TRBJ2-4	-	TGTGCCAGCAGCCAACAGAAAGCCAAAAACATTCAGTACTTC	CASSQQKAKNIQYF
-	TRBV12-3/TRBV12-4	TRBJ1-4	-	TGTGCCAGCACCAGGGGCTTGGCTAATGAAAAACTGTTTTTT	CASTRGLANEKLFF
-	TRBV3-1	TRBJ2-1	-	TGTGCCAGCAGCCAAGGCGTCACCGGGAGTGGGGGCTACAATGAGCAGTTCTTC	CASSQGVTGSGGYNEQFF
-	TRBV7-9	TRBJ2-1	-	TGTGCCAGCAGCTTAGACTACCAAGTAAGGGGTGTCAATGAGCAGTTCTTC	CASSLDYQVRGVNEQFF
-	TRBV2	TRBJ1-2	-	TGTGCCAGCAGTGAAGCCCAGTACTTGGGGTACACCTTC	CASSEAQYLGYTF
few	TRBV15	TRBJ2-2	TRBD1	TGTGCCACCAGCAGAGCCGGACAGGCCGGTGGGGAGCTGTTTTTT	CATSRAGQAGGELFF
-	TRBV6-5	TRBJ1-1	-	TGTGCCAGCAGTTACTCGGACGGGCACACTGAAGCTTTCTTT	CASSYSDGHTEAFF
few	TRBV28	TRBJ2-3	-	TGTGCCAGCAGTACCCGACGGAGGCGCACAGATACGCAGTATTTT	CASSTRRRRTDTQYF
many	TRBV4-1	TRBJ2-5	-	TGCGCCAGCAGCCAAGCGGGAGTGGAGACCCAGTACTTC	CASSQAGVETQYF
few	TRBV21-1	TRBJ2-3	-	TGTGCCAGCAGCAAACTAGCGGGGTGCACAGATACGCAGTATTTT	CASSKLAGCTDTQYF
few	TRBV7-2	TRBJ1-5	-	TGTGCCAGCAGCTCCGGACGGTATCAGCCCCAGCATTTT	CASSSGRYQPQHF
few	TRBV5-5	TRBJ2-5	TRBD2	TGTGCCAGCAGCTTGTGGCGGGGAGCGGGGGAGACCCAGTACTTC	CASSLWRGAGETQYF
few	TRBV7-9	TRBJ2-7	-	TGTGCCAGCAGCTTAAAGCGGGCCTACGAGCAGTACTTC	CASSLKRAYEQYF
few	TRBV28	TRBJ2-5	TRBD1	TGTGCCAGCAGTGGACAGGGGGCTGAGACCCAGTACTTC	CASSGQGAETQYF
many	TRBV20-1	TRBJ2-5	TRBD1	TGCAGTGCTCTAAACAGGGGCTCGAACCGGGAGACCCAGTACTTC	CSALNRGSNRETQYF
many	TRBV12-3/TRBV12-4	TRBJ2-5	-	TGTGCCAGCAGTTTAGGGGGGGCTGAGACCCAGTACTTC	CASSLGGAETQYF
few	TRBV2	TRBJ2-1	TRBD2	TGTGCCAGCCACATGGCGACTAGCGGGAGTGGGTACAATGAGCAGTTCTTC	CASHMATSGSGYNEQFF
few	TRBV11-2	TRBJ1-2	-	TGTGCCAGCAGCCCAAATGTCGGGGGCTACACCTTC	CASSPNVGGYTF
few	TRBV20-1	TRBJ2-1	TRBD1	TGCAGTGCTAGACTACCGGACAGGAACAATGAGCAGTTCTTC	CSARLPDRNNEQFF
few	TRBV18	TRBJ2-3	TRBD1	TGTGCCAGCTCCGGGACAGTCACAGATACGCAGTATTTT	CASSGTVTDTQYF
few	TRBV20-1	TRBJ2-3	-	TGCAGTGCTTTGACAGCCACTAGCACAGATACGCAGTATTTT	CSALTATSTDTQYF
-	TRBV29-1	TRBJ2-3	-	TGCAGCGTTGAACAGGGCCCCACAGATACGCAGTATTTT	CSVEQGPTDTQYF
-	TRBV11-2	TRBJ1-4	-	TGTGCCAGCAGCTTAAGGCAGGACAGTGAAAAACTGTTTTTT	CASSLRQDSEKLFF
few	TRBV3-1	TRBJ2-7	-	TGTGCCAGCAGCCTCGAGGGGGGGGGATTTTACGAGCAGTACTTC	CASSLEGGGFYEQYF
few	TRBV7-2	TRBJ2-1	-	TGTGCCAGCAGCTCTTATCAATACAATGAGCAGTTCTTC	CASSSYQYNEQFF
-	TRBV5-6	TRBJ1-1	-	TGTGCCAGCAGCTGGAGCCGGGGCACTGAAGCTTTCTTT	CASSWSRGTEAFF
few	TRBV18	TRBJ2-1	-	TGTGCCAGCTCACCTAGGGATGTAGGGTCCCTTGAGCAGTTCTTC	CASSPRDVGSLEQFF
-	TRBV3-1	TRBJ1-2	-	TGTGCCAGCAGCCATGGTTCGGTAGGTGGCTACACCTTC	CASSHGSVGGYTF
-	TRBV4-2	TRBJ2-7	-	TGTGCCAGCAGCCAACCCGGACTTCTCTACGAGCAGTACTTC	CASSQPGLLYEQYF
many	TRBV7-3	TRBJ2-3	-	TGTGCCAGCAGCTTAATGGGGGCCGGAACAGATACGCAGTATTTT	CASSLMGAGTDTQYF